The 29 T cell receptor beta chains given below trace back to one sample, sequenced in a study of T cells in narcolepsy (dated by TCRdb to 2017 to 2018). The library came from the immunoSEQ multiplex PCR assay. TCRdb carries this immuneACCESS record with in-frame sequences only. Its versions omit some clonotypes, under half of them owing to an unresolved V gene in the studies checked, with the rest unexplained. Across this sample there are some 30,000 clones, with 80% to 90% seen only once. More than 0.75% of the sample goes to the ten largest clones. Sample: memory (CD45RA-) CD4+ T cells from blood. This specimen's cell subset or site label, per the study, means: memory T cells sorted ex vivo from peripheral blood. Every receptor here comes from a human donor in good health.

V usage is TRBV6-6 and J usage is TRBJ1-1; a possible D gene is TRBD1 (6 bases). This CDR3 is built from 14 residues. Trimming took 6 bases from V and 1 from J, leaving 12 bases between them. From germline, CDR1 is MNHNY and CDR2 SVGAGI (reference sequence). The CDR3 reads CASRTGTPNTEAFF. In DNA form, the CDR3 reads TGTGCCAGCAGGACCGGGACACCGAACACTGAAGCTTTCTTT.

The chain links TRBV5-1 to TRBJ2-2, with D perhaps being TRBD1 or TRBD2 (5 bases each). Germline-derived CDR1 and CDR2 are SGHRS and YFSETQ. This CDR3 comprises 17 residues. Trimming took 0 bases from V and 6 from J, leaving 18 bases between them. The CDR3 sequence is CASSLVVGPTNAGELFF. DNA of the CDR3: TGCGCCAGCAGCTTGGTAGTGGGACCCACTAACGCCGGGGAGCTGTTTTTT.

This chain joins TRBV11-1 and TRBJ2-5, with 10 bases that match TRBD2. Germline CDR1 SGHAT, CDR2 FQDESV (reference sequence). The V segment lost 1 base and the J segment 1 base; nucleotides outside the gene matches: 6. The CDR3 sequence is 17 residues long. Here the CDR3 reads CASSLGALAGRQETQYF. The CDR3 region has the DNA TGTGCCAGCAGCTTAGGGGCACTAGCGGGGCGCCAAGAGACCCAGTACTTC.

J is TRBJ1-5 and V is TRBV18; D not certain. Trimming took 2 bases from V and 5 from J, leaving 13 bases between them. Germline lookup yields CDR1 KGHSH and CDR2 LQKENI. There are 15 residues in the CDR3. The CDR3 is CASSPNENTHQPQHF. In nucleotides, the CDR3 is TGTGCCAGCTCACCAAACGAAAATACTCATCAGCCCCAGCATTTT. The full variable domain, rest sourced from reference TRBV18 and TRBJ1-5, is NAGVMQNPRHLVRRRGQEARLRCSPMKGHSHVYWYRQLPEEGLKFMVYLQKENIIDESGMPKERFSAEFPKEGPSILRIQQVVRGDSAAYFCASSPNENTHQPQHFGDGTRLSIL.

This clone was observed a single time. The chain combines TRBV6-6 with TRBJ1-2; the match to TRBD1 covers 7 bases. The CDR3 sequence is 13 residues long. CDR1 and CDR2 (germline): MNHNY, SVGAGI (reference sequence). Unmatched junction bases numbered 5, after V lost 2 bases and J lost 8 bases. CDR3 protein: CASSYATGTGYTF. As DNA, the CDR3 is TGTGCCAGCAGTTACGCGACAGGGACCGGCTACACCTTC.

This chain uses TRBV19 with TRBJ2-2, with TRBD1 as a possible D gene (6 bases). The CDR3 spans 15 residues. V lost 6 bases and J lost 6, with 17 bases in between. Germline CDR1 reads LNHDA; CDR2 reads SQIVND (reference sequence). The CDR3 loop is CASRIDRSVAGELFF. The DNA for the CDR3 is TGTGCCAGTAGGATTGACAGGTCGGTGGCCGGGGAGCTGTTTTTT.

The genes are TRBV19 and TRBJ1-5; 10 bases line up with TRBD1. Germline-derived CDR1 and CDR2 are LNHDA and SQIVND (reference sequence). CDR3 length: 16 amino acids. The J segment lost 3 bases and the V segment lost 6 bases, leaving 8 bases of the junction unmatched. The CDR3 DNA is TGTGCCAGTAGCGCCCGGACAGGGGGTGTCAATCAGCCCCAGCATTTT. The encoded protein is CASSARTGGVNQPQHF.

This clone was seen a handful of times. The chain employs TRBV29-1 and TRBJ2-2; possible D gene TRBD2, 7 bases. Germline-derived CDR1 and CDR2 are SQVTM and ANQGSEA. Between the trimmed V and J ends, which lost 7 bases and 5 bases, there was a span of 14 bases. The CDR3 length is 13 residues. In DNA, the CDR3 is TGCAGCGGCAACAAGGGGGGGACCGGGGAGCTGTTTTTT. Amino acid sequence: CSGNKGGTGELFF.

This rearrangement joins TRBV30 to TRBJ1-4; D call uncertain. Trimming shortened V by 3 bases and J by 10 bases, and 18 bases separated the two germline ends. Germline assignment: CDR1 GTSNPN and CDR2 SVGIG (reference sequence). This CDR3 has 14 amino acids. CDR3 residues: CAWRQPKPARKLFF. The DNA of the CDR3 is TGTGCCTGGAGACAGCCAAAGCCTGCGAGAAAACTGTTTTTT.

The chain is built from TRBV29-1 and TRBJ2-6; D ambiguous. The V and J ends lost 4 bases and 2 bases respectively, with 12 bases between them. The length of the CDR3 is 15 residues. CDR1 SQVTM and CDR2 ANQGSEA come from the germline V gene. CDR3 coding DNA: TGCAGCGTTGGGATCGTGATAGCTGGGGCCAACGTCCTGACTTTC. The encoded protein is CSVGIVIAGANVLTF.

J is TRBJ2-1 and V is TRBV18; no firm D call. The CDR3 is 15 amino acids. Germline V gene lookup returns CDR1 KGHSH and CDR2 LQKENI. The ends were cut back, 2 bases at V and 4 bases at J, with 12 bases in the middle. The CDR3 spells CASSPSESGYNEQFF. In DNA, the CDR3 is TGTGCCAGCTCACCAAGTGAGTCTGGGTACAATGAGCAGTTCTTC.

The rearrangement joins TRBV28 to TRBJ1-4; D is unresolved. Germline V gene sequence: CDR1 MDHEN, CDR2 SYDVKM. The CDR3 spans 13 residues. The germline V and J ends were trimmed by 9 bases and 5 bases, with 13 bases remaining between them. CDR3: CASKISLNEKLFF. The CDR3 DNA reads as TGTGCCAGTAAGATCTCCTTAAATGAAAAACTGTTTTTT.

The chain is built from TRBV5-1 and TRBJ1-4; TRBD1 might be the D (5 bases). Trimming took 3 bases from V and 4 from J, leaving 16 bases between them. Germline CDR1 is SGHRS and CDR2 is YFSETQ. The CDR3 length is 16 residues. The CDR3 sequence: CASSSPSGGNNEKLFF. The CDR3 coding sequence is TGCGCCAGCAGCTCGCCTTCCGGGGGGAATAATGAAAAACTGTTTTTT.

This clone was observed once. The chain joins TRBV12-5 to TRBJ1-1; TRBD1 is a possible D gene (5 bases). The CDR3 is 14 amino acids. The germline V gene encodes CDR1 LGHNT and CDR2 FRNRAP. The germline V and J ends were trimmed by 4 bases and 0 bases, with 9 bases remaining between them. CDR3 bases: TGTGCTAGTGGTTCGGGGGACCTGAACACTGAAGCTTTCTTT. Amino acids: CASGSGDLNTEAFF.

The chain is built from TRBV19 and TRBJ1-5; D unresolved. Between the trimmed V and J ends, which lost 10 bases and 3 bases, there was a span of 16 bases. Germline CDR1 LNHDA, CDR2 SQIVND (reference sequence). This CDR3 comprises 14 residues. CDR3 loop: CAIGGWGTNQPQHF. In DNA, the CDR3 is TGTGCCATAGGAGGGTGGGGAACCAATCAGCCCCAGCATTTT.

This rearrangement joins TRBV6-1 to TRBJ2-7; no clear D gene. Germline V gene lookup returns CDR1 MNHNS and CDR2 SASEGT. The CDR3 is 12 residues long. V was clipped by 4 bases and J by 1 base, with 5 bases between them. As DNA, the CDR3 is TGTGCCAGCAGTGCCTGGTCCTACGAGCAGTACTTC. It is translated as CASSAWSYEQYF.

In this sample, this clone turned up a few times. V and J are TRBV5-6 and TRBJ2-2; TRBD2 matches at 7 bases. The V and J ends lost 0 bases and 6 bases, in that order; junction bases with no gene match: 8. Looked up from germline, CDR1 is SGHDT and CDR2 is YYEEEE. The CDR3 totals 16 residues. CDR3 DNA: TGTGCCAGCAGCTTGGAGGGAGGGCCAGTTTCCGGGGAGCTGTTTTTT. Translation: CASSLEGGPVSGELFF.

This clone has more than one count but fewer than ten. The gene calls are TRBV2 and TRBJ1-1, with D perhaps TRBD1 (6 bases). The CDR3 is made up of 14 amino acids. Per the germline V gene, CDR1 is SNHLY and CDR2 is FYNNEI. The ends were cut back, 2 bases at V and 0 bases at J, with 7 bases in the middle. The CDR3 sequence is CASSEQGMNTEAFF. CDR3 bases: TGTGCCAGCAGTGAACAGGGGATGAACACTGAAGCTTTCTTT.

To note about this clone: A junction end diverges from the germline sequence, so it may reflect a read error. CDR3 DNA: TGTGCTAGCAGCTTAGCGGGATCCCTGAGGGAGACCCAGTACTTC. Its translation: CASSLAGSLRETQYF. The chain carries TRBV7-7 and TRBJ2-5, with 8 bases lining up with TRBD2. Germline-derived CDR1 and CDR2 are SSHAT and FNYEAQ (reference sequence). This CDR3 spans 15 amino acids.

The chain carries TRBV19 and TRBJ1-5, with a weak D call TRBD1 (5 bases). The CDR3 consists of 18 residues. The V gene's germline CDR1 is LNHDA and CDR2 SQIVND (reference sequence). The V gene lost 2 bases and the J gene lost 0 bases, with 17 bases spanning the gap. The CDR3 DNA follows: TGTGCCAGTAGTATACCCAAAGGTGGGGGTTATAGCAATCAGCCCCAGCATTTT. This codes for CASSIPKGGGYSNQPQHF.

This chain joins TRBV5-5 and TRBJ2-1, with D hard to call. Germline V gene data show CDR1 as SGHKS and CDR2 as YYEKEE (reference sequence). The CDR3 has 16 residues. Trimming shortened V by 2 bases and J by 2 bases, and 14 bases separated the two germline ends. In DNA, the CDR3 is TGTGCCAGCAGCTTTGGGCTACATCCACCCTACAATGAGCAGTTCTTC. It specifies CASSFGLHPPYNEQFF.

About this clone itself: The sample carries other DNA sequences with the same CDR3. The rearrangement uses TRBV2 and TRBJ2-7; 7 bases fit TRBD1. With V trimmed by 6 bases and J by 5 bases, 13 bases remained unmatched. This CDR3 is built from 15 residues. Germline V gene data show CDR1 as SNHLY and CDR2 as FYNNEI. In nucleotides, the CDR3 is TGTGCCAGCAGCAGCCGACAGGGTAAAGGCCACGAGCAGTACTTC. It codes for CASSSRQGKGHEQYF. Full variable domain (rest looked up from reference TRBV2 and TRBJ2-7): EPEVTQTPSHQVTQMGQEVILRCVPISNHLYFYWYRQILGQKVEFLVSFYNNEISEKSEIFDDQFSVERPDGSNFTLKIRSTKLEDSAMYFCASSSRQGKGHEQYFGPGTRLTVT.

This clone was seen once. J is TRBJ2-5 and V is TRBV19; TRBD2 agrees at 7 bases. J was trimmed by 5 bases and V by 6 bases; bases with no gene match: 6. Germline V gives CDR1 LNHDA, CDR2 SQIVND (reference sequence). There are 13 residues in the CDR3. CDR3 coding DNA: TGTGCCAGTAGGAGGGAGGGCGCGGAGACCCAGTACTTC. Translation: CASRREGAETQYF.

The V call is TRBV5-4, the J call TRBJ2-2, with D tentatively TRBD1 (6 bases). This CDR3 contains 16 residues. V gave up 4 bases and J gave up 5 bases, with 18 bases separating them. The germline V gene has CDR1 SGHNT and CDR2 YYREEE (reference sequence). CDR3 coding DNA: TGTGCCAGCAGCCCCGACCACAGGGTTTCTACCGGGGAGCTGTTTTTT. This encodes CASSPDHRVSTGELFF.

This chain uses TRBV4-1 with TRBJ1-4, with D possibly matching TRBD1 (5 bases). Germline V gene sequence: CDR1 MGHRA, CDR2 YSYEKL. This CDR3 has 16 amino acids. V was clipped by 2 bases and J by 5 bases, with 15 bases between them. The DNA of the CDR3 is TGCGCCAGCAGCCAACGGGGGACGAGCTGGAATGAAAAACTGTTTTTT. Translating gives CASSQRGTSWNEKLFF.

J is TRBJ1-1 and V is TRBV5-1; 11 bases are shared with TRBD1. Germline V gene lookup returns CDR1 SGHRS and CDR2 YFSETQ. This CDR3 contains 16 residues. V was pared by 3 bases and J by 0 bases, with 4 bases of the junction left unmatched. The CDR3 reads CASSSGQGVMNTEAFF. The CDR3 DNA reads TGCGCCAGCAGCTCGGGACAGGGGGTCATGAACACTGAAGCTTTCTTT.

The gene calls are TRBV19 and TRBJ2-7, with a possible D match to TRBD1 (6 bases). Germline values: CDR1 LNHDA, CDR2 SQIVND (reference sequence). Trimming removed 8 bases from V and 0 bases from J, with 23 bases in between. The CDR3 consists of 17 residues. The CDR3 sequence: CASRPPDGGLSSYEQYF. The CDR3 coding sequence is TGTGCCAGTCGCCCCCCGGATGGGGGCCTCTCCTCCTACGAGCAGTACTTC.

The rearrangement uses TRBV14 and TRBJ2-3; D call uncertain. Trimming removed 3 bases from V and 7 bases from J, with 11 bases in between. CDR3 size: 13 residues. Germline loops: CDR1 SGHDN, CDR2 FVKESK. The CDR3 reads CASSHTTSNTQYF. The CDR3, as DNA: TGTGCCAGCAGCCATACCACATCAAATACGCAGTATTTT.

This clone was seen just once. The CDR3 DNA sequence: TGTGCCAGCCGAACCTCCTTCGGACTCCTCATTCAGTACTTC. Amino acids: CASRTSFGLLIQYF. The chain joins TRBV28 to TRBJ2-4; a weak D match, TRBD2 (5 bases). The V end was cut by 8 bases, the J end by 9 bases, with 20 bases between. The CDR3 contains 14 residues. Germline lookup yields CDR1 MDHEN and CDR2 SYDVKM.